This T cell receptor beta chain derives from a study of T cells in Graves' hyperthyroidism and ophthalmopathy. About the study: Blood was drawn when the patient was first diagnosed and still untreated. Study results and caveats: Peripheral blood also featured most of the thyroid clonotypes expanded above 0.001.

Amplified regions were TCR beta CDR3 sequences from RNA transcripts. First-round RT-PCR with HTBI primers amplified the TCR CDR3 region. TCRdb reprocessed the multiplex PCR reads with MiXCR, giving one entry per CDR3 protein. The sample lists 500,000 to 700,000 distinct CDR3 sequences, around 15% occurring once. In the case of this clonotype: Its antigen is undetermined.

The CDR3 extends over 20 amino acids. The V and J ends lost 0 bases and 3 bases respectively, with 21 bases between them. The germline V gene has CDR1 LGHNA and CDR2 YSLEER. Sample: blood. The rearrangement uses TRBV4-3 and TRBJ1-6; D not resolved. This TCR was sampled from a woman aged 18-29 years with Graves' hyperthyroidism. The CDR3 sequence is CASSQDRVKPQRSYNSPLHF. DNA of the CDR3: TGCGCCAGCAGCCAAGACCGGGTTAAACCTCAACGCAGCTATAATTCACCCCTCCACTTT.